These 8 T cell receptor beta chains were sequenced from one sample in a study of OX40 agonist ivuxolimab in advanced cancers. Using immunoSEQ multiplex PCR, the repertoire was profiled, and TCRdb retains in-frame clones only, with some absent. The sample shows over 10,000 clones, roughly two thirds of them seen only once. The sample was CD4+ or CD8+ T cells sorted from blood, taken in a trial of the OX40 agonist ivuxolimab. The receptors derive from an adult with an advanced solid tumor such as melanoma, head and neck, liver or kidney cancer.

This clone was detected a few times. Within the sample, other DNA sequences also encode this same CDR3. V and J are TRBV5-1 and TRBJ2-7, with D hard to call. Between the trimmed V and J ends, which lost 0 bases and 7 bases, there was a span of 8 bases. The CDR3 runs 12 residues. The germline V gene encodes CDR1 SGHRS and CDR2 YFSETQ. This CDR3 is CASSLAGTEQYF. In DNA form, the CDR3 reads TGCGCCAGCAGCTTGGCCGGAACGGAGCAGTACTTC.

This clone was seen only a few times. V usage is TRBV11-3 and J usage is TRBJ2-1, with 9 bases aligning to TRBD2. The junction had 7 bases not matched to a gene; V was cut back by 2 bases and J by 2 bases. Germline-derived CDR1 and CDR2 are SGHNT and YENEEA. CDR3 length: 17 amino acids. CDR3 region: CASSLSRTSATYNEQFF. CDR3 sequence (DNA): TGTGCCAGCAGCTTATCCCGGACTAGCGCGACCTACAATGAGCAGTTCTTC.

The chain links TRBV4-3 to TRBJ1-1; no definite D call. CDR3 length: 13 residues. V lost 0 bases, J lost 3 bases, and 5 bases lay in between. Germline lookup yields CDR1 LGHNA and CDR2 YSLEER. CDR3 bases: TGCGCCAGCAGCCAAGAACTGGACACTGAAGCTTTCTTT. Encoded protein: CASSQELDTEAFF.

CDR3 amino acids: CASSLGQGYRQPQHF. The CDR3 nucleotides read TGTGCCAGCAGCCTCGGACAGGGATATAGACAGCCCCAGCATTTT. This chain joins TRBV28 and TRBJ1-5; 8 bases line up with TRBD1. Germline loops: CDR1 MDHEN, CDR2 SYDVKM. CDR3 size: 15 residues. V was pared by 6 bases and J by 7 bases, with 11 bases of the junction left unmatched.

The rearrangement links TRBV5-1 to TRBJ2-1, with TRBD2 matching over 9 bases. With 0 bases clipped from V and 4 bases from J, the junction kept 17 bases outside the gene matches. The CDR3 length is 20 residues. Germline V CDR1 and CDR2: SGHRS, YFSETQ. The CDR3 coding sequence is TGCGCCAGCAGCTTGGCCACAACGGCGGGACTAGCAGAAGCTTACAATGAGCAGTTCTTC. This gives the protein CASSLATTAGLAEAYNEQFF.

The chain is built from TRBV9 and TRBJ2-3; D unclear. The CDR3 has 14 amino acids. Trimming stripped 2 bases from V and 1 base from J, with 8 bases between. The germline V gene has CDR1 SGDLS and CDR2 YYNGEE. The CDR3 bases are TGTGCCAGCAGCGTTTCCTGGGGCACAGATACGCAGTATTTT. As protein: CASSVSWGTDTQYF.

The rearrangement joins TRBV5-4 to TRBJ2-5; 7 bases are shared with TRBD2. The CDR3 covers 15 residues. From germline, CDR1 is SGHNT and CDR2 YYREEE (reference sequence). V was clipped by 0 bases and J by 7 bases; unmatched bases: 9. The CDR3 spells CASSLEASGTRTQYF. The DNA of the CDR3 is TGTGCCAGCAGCTTGGAGGCTAGCGGTACTCGGACCCAGTACTTC.

The chain uses TRBV2 and TRBJ1-1; TRBD1 aligns across 8 bases. Germline values: CDR1 SNHLY, CDR2 FYNNEI. There are 15 residues in the CDR3. V lost 2 bases, J lost 2 bases, and 4 bases stayed unmatched. CDR3 in amino acids: CASSERGTGNTEAFF. The CDR3 DNA reads as TGTGCCAGCAGTGAAAGGGGGACAGGAAACACTGAAGCTTTCTTT.